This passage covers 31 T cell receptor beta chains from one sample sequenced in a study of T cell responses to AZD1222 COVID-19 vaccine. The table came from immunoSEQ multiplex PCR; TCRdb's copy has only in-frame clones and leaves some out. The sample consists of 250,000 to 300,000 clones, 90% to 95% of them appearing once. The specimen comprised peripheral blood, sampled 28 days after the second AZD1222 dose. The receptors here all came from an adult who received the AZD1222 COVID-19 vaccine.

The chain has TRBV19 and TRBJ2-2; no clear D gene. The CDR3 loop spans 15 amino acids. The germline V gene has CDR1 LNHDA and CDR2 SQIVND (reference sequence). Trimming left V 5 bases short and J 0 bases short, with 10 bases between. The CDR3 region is CASSWAATNTGELFF. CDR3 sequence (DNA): TGTGCCAGTAGTTGGGCCGCAACGAACACCGGGGAGCTGTTTTTT.

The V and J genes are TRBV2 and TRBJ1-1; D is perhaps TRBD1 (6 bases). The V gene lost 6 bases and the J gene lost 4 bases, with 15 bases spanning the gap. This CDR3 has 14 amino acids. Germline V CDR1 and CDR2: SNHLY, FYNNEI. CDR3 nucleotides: TGTGCCAGCAGCTTTACAGGGTTGAGCACTGAAGCTTTCTTT. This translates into CASSFTGLSTEAFF. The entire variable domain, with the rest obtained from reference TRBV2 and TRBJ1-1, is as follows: EPEVTQTPSHQVTQMGQEVILRCVPISNHLYFYWYRQILGQKVEFLVSFYNNEISEKSEIFDDQFSVERPDGSNFTLKIRSTKLEDSAMYFCASSFTGLSTEAFFGQGTRLTVV.

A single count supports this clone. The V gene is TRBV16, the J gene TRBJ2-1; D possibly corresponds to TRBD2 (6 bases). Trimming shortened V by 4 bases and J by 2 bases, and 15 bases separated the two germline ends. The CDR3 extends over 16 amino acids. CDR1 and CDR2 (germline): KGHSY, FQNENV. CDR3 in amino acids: CASSPTGDITYNEQFF. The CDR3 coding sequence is TGTGCCAGCAGCCCAACGGGGGATATCACCTACAATGAGCAGTTCTTC.

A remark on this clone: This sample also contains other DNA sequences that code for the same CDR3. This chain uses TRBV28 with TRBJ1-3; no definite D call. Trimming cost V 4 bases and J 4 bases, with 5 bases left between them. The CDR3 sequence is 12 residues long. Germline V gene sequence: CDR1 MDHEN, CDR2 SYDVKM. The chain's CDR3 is CASSYEGNTIYF. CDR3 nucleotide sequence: TGTGCCAGCAGTTATGAGGGAAACACCATATATTTT.

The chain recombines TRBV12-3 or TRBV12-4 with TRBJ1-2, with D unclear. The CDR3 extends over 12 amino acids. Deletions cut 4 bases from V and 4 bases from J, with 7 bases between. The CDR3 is CASSSWPYGYTF. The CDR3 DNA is TGTGCCAGCAGTTCCTGGCCCTATGGCTACACCTTC.

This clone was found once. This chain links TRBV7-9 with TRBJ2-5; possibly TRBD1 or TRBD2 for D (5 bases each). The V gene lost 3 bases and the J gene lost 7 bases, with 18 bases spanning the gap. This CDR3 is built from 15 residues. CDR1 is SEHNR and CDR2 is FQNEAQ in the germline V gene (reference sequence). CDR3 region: CASSLNGGSAGTQYF. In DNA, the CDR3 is TGTGCCAGCAGCTTGAATGGGGGATCCGCCGGGACCCAGTACTTC.

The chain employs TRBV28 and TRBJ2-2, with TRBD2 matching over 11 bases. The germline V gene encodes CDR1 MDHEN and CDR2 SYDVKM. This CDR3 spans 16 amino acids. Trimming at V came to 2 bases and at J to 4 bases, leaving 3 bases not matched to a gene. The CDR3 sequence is CASSLKLAGVTGELFF. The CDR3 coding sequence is TGTGCCAGCAGTTTAAAACTAGCGGGAGTCACCGGGGAGCTGTTTTTT.

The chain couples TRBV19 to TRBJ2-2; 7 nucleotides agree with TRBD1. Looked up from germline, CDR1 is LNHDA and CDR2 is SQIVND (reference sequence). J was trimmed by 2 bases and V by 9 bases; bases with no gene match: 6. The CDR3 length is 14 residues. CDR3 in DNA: TGTGCCAGCTCCGGGACAGCCAACACCGGGGAGCTGTTTTTT. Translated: CASSGTANTGELFF.

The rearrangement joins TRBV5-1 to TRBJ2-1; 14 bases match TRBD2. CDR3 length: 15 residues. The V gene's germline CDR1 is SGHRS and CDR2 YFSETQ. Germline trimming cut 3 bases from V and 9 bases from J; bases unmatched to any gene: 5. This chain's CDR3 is CASSSGTSGSGEQFF. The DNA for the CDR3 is TGCGCCAGCAGCTCCGGGACTAGCGGGAGCGGTGAGCAGTTCTTC.

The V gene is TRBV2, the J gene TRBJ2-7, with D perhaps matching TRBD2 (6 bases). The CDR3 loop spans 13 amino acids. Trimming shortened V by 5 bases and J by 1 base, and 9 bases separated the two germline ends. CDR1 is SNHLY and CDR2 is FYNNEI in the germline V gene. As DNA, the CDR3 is TGTGCCAGCAGTCCCGGGACTTCCTACGAGCAGTACTTC. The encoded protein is CASSPGTSYEQYF.

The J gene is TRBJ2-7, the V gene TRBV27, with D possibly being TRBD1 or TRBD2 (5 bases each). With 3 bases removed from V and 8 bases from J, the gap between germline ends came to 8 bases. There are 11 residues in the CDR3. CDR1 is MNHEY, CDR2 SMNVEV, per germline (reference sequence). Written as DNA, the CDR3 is TGTGCCAGCAGTTTTGGGACCCAGCAGTACTTC. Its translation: CASSFGTQQYF.

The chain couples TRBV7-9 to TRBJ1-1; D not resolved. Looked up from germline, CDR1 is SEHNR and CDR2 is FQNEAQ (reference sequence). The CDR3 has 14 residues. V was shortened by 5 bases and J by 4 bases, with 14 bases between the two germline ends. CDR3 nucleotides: TGTGCCAGCAGCCTGACGCTGACAAGCACTGAAGCTTTCTTT. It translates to CASSLTLTSTEAFF.

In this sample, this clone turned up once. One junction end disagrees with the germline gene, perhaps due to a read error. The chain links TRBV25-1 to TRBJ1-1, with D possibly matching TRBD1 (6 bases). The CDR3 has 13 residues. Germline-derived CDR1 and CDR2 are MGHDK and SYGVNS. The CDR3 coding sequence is TGTGCCAGCATTGAAGCAGGGGACACTGAAGCTTTCTTT. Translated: CASIEAGDTEAFF. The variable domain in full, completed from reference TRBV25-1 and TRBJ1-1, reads EADIYQTPRYLVIGTGKKITLECSQTMGHDKMYWYQQDPGMELHLIHYSYGVNSTEKGDLSSESTVSRIRTEHFPLTLESARPSHTSQYLCASIEAGDTEAFFGQGTRLTVV.

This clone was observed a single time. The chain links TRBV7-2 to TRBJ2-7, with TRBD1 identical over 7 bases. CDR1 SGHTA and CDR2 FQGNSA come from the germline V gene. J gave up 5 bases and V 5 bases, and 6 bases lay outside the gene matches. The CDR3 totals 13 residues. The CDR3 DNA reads TGTGCCAGCAGCCGAACAGGGGACAACGAGCAGTACTTC. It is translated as CASSRTGDNEQYF.

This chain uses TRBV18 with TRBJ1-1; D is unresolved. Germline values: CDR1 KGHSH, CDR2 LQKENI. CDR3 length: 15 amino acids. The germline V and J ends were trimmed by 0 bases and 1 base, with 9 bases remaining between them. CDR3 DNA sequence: TGTGCCAGCTCACCACCGGGAGGGTGGAACACTGAAGCTTTCTTT. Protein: CASSPPGGWNTEAFF.

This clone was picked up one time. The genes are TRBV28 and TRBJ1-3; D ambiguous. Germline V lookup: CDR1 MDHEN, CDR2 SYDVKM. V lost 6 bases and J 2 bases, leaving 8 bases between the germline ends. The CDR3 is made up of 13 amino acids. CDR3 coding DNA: TGTGCCAGCAGGGGGTTCGCTGGAAACACCATATATTTT. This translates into CASRGFAGNTIYF.

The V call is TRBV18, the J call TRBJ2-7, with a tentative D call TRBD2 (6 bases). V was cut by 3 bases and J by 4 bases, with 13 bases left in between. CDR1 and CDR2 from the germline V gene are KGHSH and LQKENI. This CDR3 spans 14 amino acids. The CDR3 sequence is CASSPSPGEYEQYF. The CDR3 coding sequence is TGTGCCAGCTCACCGTCCCCGGGGGAATACGAGCAGTACTTC.

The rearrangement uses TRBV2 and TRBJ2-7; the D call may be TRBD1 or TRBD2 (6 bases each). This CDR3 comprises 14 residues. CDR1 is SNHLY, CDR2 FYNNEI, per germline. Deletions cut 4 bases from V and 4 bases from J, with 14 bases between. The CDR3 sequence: CASSVQGREYEQYF. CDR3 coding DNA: TGTGCCAGCAGTGTTCAGGGGCGGGAATACGAGCAGTACTTC.

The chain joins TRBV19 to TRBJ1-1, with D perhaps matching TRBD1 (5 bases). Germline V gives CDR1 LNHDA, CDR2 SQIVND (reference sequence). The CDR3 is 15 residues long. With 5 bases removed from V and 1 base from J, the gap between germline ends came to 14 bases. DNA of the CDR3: TGTGCCAGTAGTCCCCCCCCGGGACCGAACACTGAAGCTTTCTTT. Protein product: CASSPPPGPNTEAFF. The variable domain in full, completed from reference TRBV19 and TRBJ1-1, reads DGGITQSPKYLFRKEGQNVTLSCEQNLNHDAMYWYRQDPGQGLRLIYYSQIVNDFQKGDIAEGYSVSREKKESFPLTVTSAQKNPTAFYLCASSPPPGPNTEAFFGQGTRLTVV.

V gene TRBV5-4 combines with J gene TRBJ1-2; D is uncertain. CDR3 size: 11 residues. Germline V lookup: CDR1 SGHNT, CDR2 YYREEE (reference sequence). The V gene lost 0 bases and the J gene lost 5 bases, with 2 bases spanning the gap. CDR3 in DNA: TGTGCCAGCAGCTTGGGGTATGGCTACACCTTC. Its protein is CASSLGYGYTF.

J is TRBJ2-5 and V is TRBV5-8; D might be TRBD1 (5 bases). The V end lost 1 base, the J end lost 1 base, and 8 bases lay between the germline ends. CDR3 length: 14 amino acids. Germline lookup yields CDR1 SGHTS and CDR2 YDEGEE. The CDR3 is CASSLRTRQETQYF. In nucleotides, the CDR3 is TGTGCCAGCAGCTTGAGGACACGCCAAGAGACCCAGTACTTC.

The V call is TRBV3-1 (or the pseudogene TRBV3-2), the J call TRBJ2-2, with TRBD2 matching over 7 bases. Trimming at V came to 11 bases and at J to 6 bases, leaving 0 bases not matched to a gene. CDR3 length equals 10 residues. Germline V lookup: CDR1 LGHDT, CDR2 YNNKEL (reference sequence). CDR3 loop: CAAGAGELFF. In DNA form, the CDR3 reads TGTGCCGCGGGGGCCGGGGAGCTGTTTTTT.

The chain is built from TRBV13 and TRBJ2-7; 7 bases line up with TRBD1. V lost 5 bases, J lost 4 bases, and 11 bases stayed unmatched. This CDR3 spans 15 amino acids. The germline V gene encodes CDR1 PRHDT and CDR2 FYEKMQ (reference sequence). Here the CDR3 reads CASSPSTGISYEQYF. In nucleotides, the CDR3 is TGTGCCAGCAGCCCATCGACAGGGATTTCTTACGAGCAGTACTTC.

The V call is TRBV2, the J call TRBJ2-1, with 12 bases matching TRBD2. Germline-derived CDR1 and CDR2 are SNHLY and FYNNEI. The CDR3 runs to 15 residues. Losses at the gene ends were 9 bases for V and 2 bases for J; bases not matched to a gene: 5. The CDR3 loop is CARKLAGGTYNEQFF. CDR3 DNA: TGTGCCAGGAAACTAGCGGGGGGAACCTACAATGAGCAGTTCTTC.

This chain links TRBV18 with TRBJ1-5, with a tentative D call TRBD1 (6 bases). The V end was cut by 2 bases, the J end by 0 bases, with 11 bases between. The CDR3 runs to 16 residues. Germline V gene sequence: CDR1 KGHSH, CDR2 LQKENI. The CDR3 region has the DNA TGTGCCAGCTCACCATCAACAGGGAGTAGCAATCAGCCCCAGCATTTT. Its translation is CASSPSTGSSNQPQHF.

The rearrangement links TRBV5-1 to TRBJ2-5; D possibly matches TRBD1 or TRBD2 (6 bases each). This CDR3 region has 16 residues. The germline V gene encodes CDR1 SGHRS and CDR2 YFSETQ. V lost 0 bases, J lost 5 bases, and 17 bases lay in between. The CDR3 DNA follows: TGCGCCAGCAGCTTGGGGGCCGGGGGCGAGGGGGAGACCCAGTACTTC. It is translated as CASSLGAGGEGETQYF.

For the CDR3, the DNA is TGTGCCACCGGACACGCACTCCACTATGGCTACACCTTC. It specifies CATGHALHYGYTF. V is TRBV19 and J is TRBJ1-2, with D perhaps matching TRBD1 (5 bases). The V end lost 10 bases, the J end lost 3 bases, and 15 bases lay between the germline ends. In germline, CDR1 is LNHDA, CDR2 SQIVND (reference sequence). This CDR3 contains 13 residues. Combining the CDR3 with reference TRBV19 and TRBJ1-2 gives the whole variable domain DGGITQSPKYLFRKEGQNVTLSCEQNLNHDAMYWYRQDPGQGLRLIYYSQIVNDFQKGDIAEGYSVSREKKESFPLTVTSAQKNPTAFYLCATGHALHYGYTFGSGTRLTVV.

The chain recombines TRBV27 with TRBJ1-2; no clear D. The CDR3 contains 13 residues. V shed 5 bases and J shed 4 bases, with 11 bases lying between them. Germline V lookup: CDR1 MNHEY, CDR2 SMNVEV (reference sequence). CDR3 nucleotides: TGTGCCAGCAGTCGCACTCCACCCTATGGCTACACCTTC. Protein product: CASSRTPPYGYTF.

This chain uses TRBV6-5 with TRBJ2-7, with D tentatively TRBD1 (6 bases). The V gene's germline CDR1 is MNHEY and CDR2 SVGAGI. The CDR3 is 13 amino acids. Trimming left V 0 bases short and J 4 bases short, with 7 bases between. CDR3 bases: TGTGCCAGCAGTTACTCGAGGGGGTACGAGCAGTACTTC. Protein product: CASSYSRGYEQYF.

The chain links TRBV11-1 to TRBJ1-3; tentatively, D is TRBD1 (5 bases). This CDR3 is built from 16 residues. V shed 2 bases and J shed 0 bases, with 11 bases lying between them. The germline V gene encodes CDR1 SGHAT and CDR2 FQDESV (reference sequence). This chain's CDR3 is CASSLREGLSGNTIYF. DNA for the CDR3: TGTGCCAGCAGCTTACGAGAGGGGCTCTCTGGAAACACCATATATTTT.

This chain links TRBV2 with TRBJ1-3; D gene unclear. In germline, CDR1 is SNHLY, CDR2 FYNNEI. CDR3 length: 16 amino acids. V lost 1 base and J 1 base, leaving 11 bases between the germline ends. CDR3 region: CASSEEVFRSGNTIYF. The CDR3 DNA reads TGTGCCAGCAGTGAAGAAGTGTTCAGGTCTGGAAACACCATATATTTT.